This passage covers 3 T cell receptor beta chains from one sample sequenced in a study of human T cells and chemical hapten exposure (dated by TCRdb to the early 2020s). The library was obtained by RACE. Instrument on record: NextSeq 500. TCRdb reanalyzed the raw reads on its own, using fastp at Q25 for trimming and MiXCR for clone calling, and kept in-frame beta chains. Rows are unified per CDR3 protein, each entry keeping the most common DNA and genes. A total of around 260,000 distinct CDR3 sequences appear in this sample, about 9.4% of them only once. The biggest ten clones account for around 2.5% of the sample. This specimen's time point label, per the study, means: pre-sensitization, week 0. The treatment or condition tag for this specimen amounts to: therapeutic diphenylcyclopropenone sensitization with weekly scalp DPC. Here the sequenced sample was whole blood, taken in connection with sensitization to the hapten diphenylcyclopropenone (DPC). Receptors originate from a woman in her forties with alopecia areata. Some clones in this sample may be carry-over from other donors' samples.

This clonotype was counted a few times. V and J are TRBV6-1 and TRBJ1-5; unclear D gene. This CDR3 comprises 14 residues. Germline V gene data show CDR1 as MNHNS and CDR2 as SASEGT. Trimming took 4 bases from V and 7 from J, leaving 14 bases between them. The CDR3 DNA follows: TGTGCCAGCAGTGGCACTACACAAGCGCAGCCCCAGCATTTT. Amino acid sequence: CASSGTTQAQPQHF.

This clonotype was seen more than once but under ten times. In DNA, the CDR3 is TGTGCCAGCAGCTTCCTTGTCGGGAGGGCGGAAGAGACCCAGTACTTC. Protein sequence: CASSFLVGRAEETQYF. The genes are TRBV5-4 and TRBJ2-5, with 8 bases lining up with TRBD2. The V and J ends lost 2 bases and 3 bases, in that order; junction bases with no gene match: 9. Germline V lookup: CDR1 SGHNT, CDR2 YYREEE (reference sequence). The CDR3 totals 16 residues.

There are a few counts of this clonotype. The chain has TRBV7-6 and TRBJ2-2; TRBD1 aligns across 7 bases. The CDR3 totals 16 residues. Germline loops: CDR1 SGHVS, CDR2 FNYEAQ. The V gene end was trimmed by 5 bases and the J gene end by 0 bases; junction bases not matched to a gene: 6. The CDR3 sequence: CASSQQTGANTGELFF. CDR3 in DNA: TGTGCCAGCAGCCAACAAACAGGGGCGAACACCGGGGAGCTGTTTTTT.